This TCR beta chain was observed in a study of healthy donors' naive CD4 and CD8 T cells. Overall study findings and caveats: Most V and J genes were reportedly biased between naive CD4+ and CD8+ cells.

Germline V gives CDR1 SQVTM, CDR2 ANQGSEA. V lost 4 bases to trimming and J lost 6 bases, with 6 bases between them. CDR3 size: 10 residues. Starting from roughly 0.55 ug of total RNA, TCR libraries were made with linear amplification. TCRdb re-derived calls from the reads in MiXCR, one entry per CDR3 protein. The sample lists 150,000 to 200,000 distinct CDR3 sequences, 65% to 75% occurring once. As concerns this clonotype: Its antigen is currently unknown.

The origin of this receptor is a pool of human donors in good health; the sample pools cells from several healthy donors. V usage is TRBV29-1 and J usage is TRBJ1-2; D remains ambiguous. Source material: naive CD4+ and CD8+ T cells sorted from blood, pooled from several donors. Here the CDR3 reads CSVVRDGYTF. Here the CDR3 DNA reads TGCAGCGTTGTGAGGGATGGCTACACCTTC.